A selection of T cell receptor beta chains follows, all from one sample in a study of blood T cell repertoires in COVID-19. Data came from immunoSEQ multiplex PCR; TCRdb stores just in-frame clones and leaves some out. This table holds fewer than 25,000 clones, 70% to 90% found once. Sequencing used peripheral blood. All receptors derive from a human donor in a cohort sampled during active COVID-19. The donor label of this sample is uncertain. Both conserved end residues are part of each CDR3. Fields, in order: V gene, D gene, CDR3 length, clone size, J gene, CDR3 DNA, CDR3 protein. The D gene is left open where the match is weak. Size is stated for part of the rows, as once, few or many counts, or as a class when the clone is expanded.

>TRBV11-2|TRBD2|15|once|TRBJ2-3
TGTGCCAGCCGCGGGCGGGAGTTTGTCGCAGATACGCAGTATTTT
CASRGREFVADTQYF
>TRBV2|-|15|-|TRBJ2-7
TGTGCCAGCAGTGCATCCAGGACTCAGTCCTACGAGCAGTACTTC
CASSASRTQSYEQYF
>TRBV28|TRBD1|18|-|TRBJ1-1
TGTGCCAGCAGTTACCCCCGGGACAGGGTGAATGTGAACACTGAAGCTTTCTTT
CASSYPRDRVNVNTEAFF
>TRBV5-1|-|13|-|TRBJ1-1
TGCGCCAGCATGTGGACAGTGGGCACTGAAGCTTTCTTT
CASMWTVGTEAFF
>TRBV9|-|15|-|TRBJ2-5
TGTGCCAGCAGCGTAAACGGAGATTCCCAAGAGACCCAGTACTTC
CASSVNGDSQETQYF
>TRBV11-2|TRBD2|16|few|TRBJ2-7
TGTGCCAGCAGCCTACGGACTAGCGGAGAGCCCTACGAGCAGTACTTC
CASSLRTSGEPYEQYF
>TRBV3-1/TRBV3-2|TRBD2|20|once|TRBJ2-1
TGTGCCAGCAGCCAAGAACTGGTACTAGCGTTCCAGAACTCCTACAATGAGCAGTTCTTC
CASSQELVLAFQNSYNEQFF
>TRBV19|TRBD2|18|-|TRBJ2-3
TGTGCCAGTTCCGGGACTAGCGGGAGTACCCCTAGCACAGATACGCAGTATTTT
CASSGTSGSTPSTDTQYF
>TRBV24-1|TRBD1|18|-|TRBJ2-7
TGTGCCACCAGTGAGACCGGGACAGGGGGCCACCAAGGGTACGAGCAGTACTTC
CATSETGTGGHQGYEQYF
>TRBV28|TRBD2|14|-|TRBJ2-7
TGTGCCAGCAGGAAGCCGGGACTAGCCTACGAGCAGTACTTC
CASRKPGLAYEQYF
>TRBV21-1|-|16|once|TRBJ2-3
TGTGCCAGCAGCAACAGACTAGTTGGGCCCACAGATACGCAGTATTTT
CASSNRLVGPTDTQYF
>TRBV3-1/TRBV3-2|TRBD2|14|-|TRBJ2-1
TGTGCCAGCAGCCAAGCCGCGTGGCGGGGGGAGCAGTTCTTC
CASSQAAWRGEQFF
>TRBV19|-|16|-|TRBJ1-5
TGTGCCAGTACACCAACAGGGTTGAGGCGCAATCAGCCCCAGCATTTT
CASTPTGLRRNQPQHF
>TRBV2|-|13|-|TRBJ1-1
TGTGCCAGCAGCCTCATGGCGGGGACTGAAGCTTTCTTT
CASSLMAGTEAFF
>TRBV28|TRBD1|14|-|TRBJ2-1
TGTGCCACCCTAGGACAGGTCTCCTACAATGAGCAGTTCTTC
CATLGQVSYNEQFF
>TRBV12-3/TRBV12-4|-|12|once|TRBJ1-1
TGTGCCAGCAACTACCTCCCCGAGGGAGCTTTCTTT
CASNYLPEGAFF
>TRBV11-3|-|14|-|TRBJ2-1
TGTGCCAGCAGCCTAGTGACAGCTAACAATGAGCAGTTCTTC
CASSLVTANNEQFF
>TRBV30|TRBD1|14|-|TRBJ1-1
TGTGCCTGGGAAGCCACCGGGACAGGGGATGAAGCTTTCTTT
CAWEATGTGDEAFF
>TRBV2|-|13|-|TRBJ1-3
TGTGCCAGCACCCGGGAGTCCGGAAACACCATATATTTT
CASTRESGNTIYF
>TRBV30|TRBD1|15|once|TRBJ1-2
TGTGCCTGGAGGTCAGCGGACAGGGAGTGGAATGGCTACACCTTC
CAWRSADREWNGYTF
>TRBV19|TRBD1|15|-|TRBJ1-3
TGTGCCAGTAGGCGGACAGGGCTTAACAGAAACACCATATATTTT
CASRRTGLNRNTIYF
>TRBV5-1|-|14|few|TRBJ2-7
TGCGCCAGCAGCTTGACGCAAACGGCCTACGAGCAGTACTTC
CASSLTQTAYEQYF
>TRBV6-6|-|15|-|TRBJ2-4
TGTGCCAGCAGTTCAGGGGGCGCGGGGGAAAACATTCAGTACTTC
CASSSGGAGENIQYF
>TRBV7-8|-|20|-|TRBJ2-3
TGTGCCAGCAGCTCGGTAGGACTCCTTAGGACGGGGTCTGGCACAGATACGCAGTATTTT
CASSSVGLLRTGSGTDTQYF
>TRBV5-1|-|16|-|TRBJ2-2
TGCGCCAGCAGCTTGGTGGACAGAACGAACACCGGGGAGCTGTTTTTT
CASSLVDRTNTGELFF
>TRBV5-1|TRBD1|16|-|TRBJ2-1
TGCGCCAGCAGCTTGCTGGGACAGGGGGGAGTAAATGAGCAGTTCTTC
CASSLLGQGGVNEQFF
>TRBV27|-|16|-|TRBJ1-5
TGTGCCAGCAGTCCGGATTCAGGCGACCGAAATCAGCCCCAGCATTTT
CASSPDSGDRNQPQHF
>TRBV4-1|-|15|-|TRBJ2-4
TGCGCCAGCAGCCGCCTAGCGTTAGCCAAAAACATTCAGTACTTC
CASSRLALAKNIQYF
>TRBV5-4|TRBD2|14|once|TRBJ2-1
TGTGCCAGCAGCTTGGATGGTAGCGGGAGTGAGCAGTTCTTC
CASSLDGSGSEQFF
>TRBV5-1|-|15|-|TRBJ1-3
TGCGCCAGCAGCTTGGACCCGGGGACAGGAAACACCATATATTTT
CASSLDPGTGNTIYF
>TRBV24-1|TRBD1|15|-|TRBJ2-2
TGTGCCACCAGTGTACAGGGGGCTGAGGCCGGGGAGCTGTTTTTT
CATSVQGAEAGELFF
>TRBV28|-|14|-|TRBJ2-5
TGTGCCAGCAGTTTAGGGGGGACCCAAGAGACCCAGTACTTC
CASSLGGTQETQYF
>TRBV4-1|-|19|-|TRBJ2-7
TGCGCCAGCAGCCAAGAAGGAACGGAGGGGAATTCCCATTCCTACGAGCAGTACTTC
CASSQEGTEGNSHSYEQYF
>TRBV4-1|TRBD2|16|-|TRBJ2-7
TGCGCCAGCAGCCAGGGGAAGGGACTAGCGATAGGCGAGCAGTACTTC
CASSQGKGLAIGEQYF
>TRBV5-6|-|15|-|TRBJ1-1
TGTGCCAGCAGCTTGCTATCCGACAGGTACACTGAAGCTTTCTTT
CASSLLSDRYTEAFF
>TRBV19|TRBD1|15|-|TRBJ1-2
TGTGCCAGTAGACCCGGGACAGGGGGCGGCTATGGCTACACCTTC
CASRPGTGGGYGYTF
>TRBV4-2|TRBD2|15|-|TRBJ2-7
TGTGCCAGCAGCCAAGAGTTAGCGGGTTGGTACGAGCAGTACTTC
CASSQELAGWYEQYF